This record covers a single T cell receptor beta chain. This clone's antigen is unknown. Qualities for individual bases were not recorded, and no much larger clone is one base off. The data originate from a study of blood T cell repertoires in COVID-19 (dated by TCRdb to 2020 to 2022). Concerning the study at large: Samples covering the acute and convalescent phases of COVID-19 were provided by collaborators in the United States, Italy and Spain. Samples were obtained from the ongoing ImmuneRACE study (first 160 participants) and from 1,254 subjects provided by 6 global collaborators. The repertoires were released in a freely available public database intended as a resource for research on the immune response to SARS-CoV-2. The prospective study material was composed of cDNA or gDNA derived from T cells, B-cell-depleted T cells, or PBMCs. Sample metadata almost always included a de-identified subject ID, COVID-19 status, age in years and sex. Where HLA class I and class II types were available, the types were taken from metadata supplied by the sample provider, not from assay-based typing. Subjects who had been exposed to COVID-19, were actively infected with it, or had recovered from it provided the deeply sampled blood TCRbeta repertoires that made up the dataset. Points the paper makes about the study in general: The quantity of clinical and demographic metadata differed by source and by participant and was supplied without curation.

In the prospective study, participants were about 18 to 89 years old, resided in approximately 25 geographic areas of the United States, and were enrolled through a virtual design. In the prospective study, participants were assigned to cohorts based on the clinical history participants reported in a screening survey and a study questionnaire. Mobile phlebotomists in the prospective study collected whole blood, serum and a nasopharyngeal or oropharyngeal swab from every participant. Over a roughly two-month period, participants in the prospective study had the option of providing additional blood draws and questionnaires. Before DNA extraction, blood samples from the prospective study were shipped at room temperature or frozen. The immunoSEQ Assay, a bias-controlled multiplex PCR, was used to amplify TCRbeta CDR3 regions from genomic DNA. For the original study's pipeline: Nucleated cell counts per sample were estimated from amplification of reference gene primers within the assay. Sequence reads were collapsed and filtered to measure the absolute abundance of every unique TCRbeta CDR3 rearrangement. For each sample, productive Simpson clonality was calculated as the square root of Simpson's diversity index across productive rearrangements. What TCRdb holds here is the immuneACCESS table cut down to in-frame rearrangements. Part of the clones is not present; checked against another copy, under half of the missing clones reflect an unresolved V gene, and the others are unexplained. V, J and clone size are those of that table, while D and trimming were read from the DNA. The sample table holds under 250,000 clones, of which 81% were seen once. 8% to 9.5% of the sample belongs to the ten largest clones.

This clonotype was sampled from a woman aged 45-59 years with acute COVID-19. The specimen was PBMCs or T cells enriched from blood (not recorded which).

This receptor has the CDR3 CASRPGVPYEQYF. The DNA sequence is given as TGTGCCAGCAGGCCGGGAGTTCCCTACGAGCAGTACTTC. The chain couples TRBV27 to TRBJ2-7, with TRBD2 tentatively as D gene (6 bases match). Trimming removed 6 bases from V and 2 bases from J, leaving 11 bases between the germline ends. The CDR3, from cysteine to phenylalanine, totals 13 residues. The kept DNA is CDR3 alone, 39 bases in frame from the first base. For CDR1 and CDR2, the germline V gene (reference sequence) lists MNHEY and SMNVEV.